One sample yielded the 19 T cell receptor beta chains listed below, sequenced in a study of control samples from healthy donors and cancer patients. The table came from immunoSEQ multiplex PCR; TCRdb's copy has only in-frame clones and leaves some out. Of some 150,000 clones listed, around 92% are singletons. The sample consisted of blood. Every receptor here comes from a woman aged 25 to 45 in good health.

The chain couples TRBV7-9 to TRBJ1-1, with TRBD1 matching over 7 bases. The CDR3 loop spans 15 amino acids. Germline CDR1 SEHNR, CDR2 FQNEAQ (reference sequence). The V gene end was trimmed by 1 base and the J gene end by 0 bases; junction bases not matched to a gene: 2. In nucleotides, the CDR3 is TGTGCCAGCAGCTTAGGACAGGGAGTGAACACTGAAGCTTTCTTT. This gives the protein CASSLGQGVNTEAFF.

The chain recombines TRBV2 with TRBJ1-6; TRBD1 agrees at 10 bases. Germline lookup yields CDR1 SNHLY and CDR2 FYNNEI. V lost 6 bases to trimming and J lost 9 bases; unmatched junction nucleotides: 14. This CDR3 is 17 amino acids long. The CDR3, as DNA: TGTGCCAGCAGGCTCACCCTCCGGGACAGGGGAGGTTCACCCCTCCACTTT. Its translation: CASRLTLRDRGGSPLHF.

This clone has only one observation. The CDR3, as DNA: TGTGCCACCAGCAGAGATCTAGCGGGGGGGCGGGAGACCCAGTACTTC. This codes for CATSRDLAGGRETQYF. The genes are TRBV15 and TRBJ2-5; 12 bases map to TRBD2. CDR1 and CDR2 (germline): LNHNV, YYDKDF (reference sequence). The CDR3 extends over 16 amino acids. With 0 bases clipped from V and 5 bases from J, the junction kept 4 bases outside the gene matches.

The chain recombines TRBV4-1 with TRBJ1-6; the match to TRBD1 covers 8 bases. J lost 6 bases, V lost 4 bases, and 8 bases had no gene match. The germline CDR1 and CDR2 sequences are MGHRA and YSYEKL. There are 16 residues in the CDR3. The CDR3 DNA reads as TGCGCCAGCAGCCTAGATGGACAGGGAATTAATTCACCCCTCCACTTT. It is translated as CASSLDGQGINSPLHF.

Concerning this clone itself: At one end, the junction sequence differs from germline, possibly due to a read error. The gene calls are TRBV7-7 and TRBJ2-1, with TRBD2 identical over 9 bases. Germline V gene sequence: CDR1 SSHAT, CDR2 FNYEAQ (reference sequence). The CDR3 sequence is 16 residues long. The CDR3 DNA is TGTGCTAGCAGCTTAGCGGCTAGCGGGACCTACAATGAGCAGTTCTTC. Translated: CASSLAASGTYNEQFF.

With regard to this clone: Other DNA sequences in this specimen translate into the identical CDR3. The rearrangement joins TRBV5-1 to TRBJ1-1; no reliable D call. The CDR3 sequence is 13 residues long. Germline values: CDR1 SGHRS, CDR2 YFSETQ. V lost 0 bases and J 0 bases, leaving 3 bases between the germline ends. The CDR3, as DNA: TGCGCCAGCAGCTTGGCCGTGAACACTGAAGCTTTCTTT. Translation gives CASSLAVNTEAFF.

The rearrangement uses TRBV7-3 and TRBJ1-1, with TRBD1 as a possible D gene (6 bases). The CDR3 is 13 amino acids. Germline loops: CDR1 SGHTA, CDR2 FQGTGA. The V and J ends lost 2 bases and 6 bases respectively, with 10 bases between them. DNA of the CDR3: TGTGCCAGCAGCTTACAGGGGAGCGCTGAAGCTTTCTTT. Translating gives CASSLQGSAEAFF.

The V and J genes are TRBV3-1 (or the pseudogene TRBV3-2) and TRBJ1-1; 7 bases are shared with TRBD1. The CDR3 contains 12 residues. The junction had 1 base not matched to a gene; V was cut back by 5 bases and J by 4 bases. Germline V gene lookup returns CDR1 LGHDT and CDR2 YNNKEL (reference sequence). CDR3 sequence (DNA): TGTGCCAGCAGCAGGGGGCCCACTGAAGCTTTCTTT. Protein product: CASSRGPTEAFF.

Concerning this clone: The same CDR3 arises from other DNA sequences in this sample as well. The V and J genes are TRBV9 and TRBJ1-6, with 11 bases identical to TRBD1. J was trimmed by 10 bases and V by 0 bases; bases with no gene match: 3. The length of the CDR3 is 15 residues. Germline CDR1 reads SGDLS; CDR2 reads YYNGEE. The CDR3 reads CASSVGDRGYSPLHF. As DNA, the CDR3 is TGTGCCAGCAGCGTAGGGGACAGGGGGTACTCACCCCTCCACTTT.

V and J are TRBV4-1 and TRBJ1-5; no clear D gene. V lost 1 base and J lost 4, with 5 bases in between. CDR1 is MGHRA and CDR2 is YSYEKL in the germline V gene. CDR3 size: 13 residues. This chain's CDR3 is CASSQAQNQPQHF. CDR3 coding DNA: TGCGCCAGCAGCCAAGCCCAAAATCAGCCCCAGCATTTT.

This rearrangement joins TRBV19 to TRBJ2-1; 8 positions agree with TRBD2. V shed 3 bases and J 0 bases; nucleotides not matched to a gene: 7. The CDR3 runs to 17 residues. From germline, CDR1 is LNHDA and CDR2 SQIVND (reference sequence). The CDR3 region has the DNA TGTGCCAGTAGTATGGTAACCGGGACTAGCTCCTACAATGAGCAGTTCTTC. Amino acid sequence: CASSMVTGTSSYNEQFF.

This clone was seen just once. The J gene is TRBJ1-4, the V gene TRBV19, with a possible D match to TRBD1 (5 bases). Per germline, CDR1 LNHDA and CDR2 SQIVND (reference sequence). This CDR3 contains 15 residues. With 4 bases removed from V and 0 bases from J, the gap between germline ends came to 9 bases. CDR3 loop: CASSTPTATNEKLFF. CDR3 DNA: TGTGCCAGTAGTACCCCGACAGCAACTAATGAAAAACTGTTTTTT.

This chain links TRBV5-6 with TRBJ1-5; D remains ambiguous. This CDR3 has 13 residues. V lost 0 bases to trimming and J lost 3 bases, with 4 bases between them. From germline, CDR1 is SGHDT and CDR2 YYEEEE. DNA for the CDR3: TGTGCCAGCAGCTTGGGTTACAATCAGCCCCAGCATTTT. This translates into CASSLGYNQPQHF.

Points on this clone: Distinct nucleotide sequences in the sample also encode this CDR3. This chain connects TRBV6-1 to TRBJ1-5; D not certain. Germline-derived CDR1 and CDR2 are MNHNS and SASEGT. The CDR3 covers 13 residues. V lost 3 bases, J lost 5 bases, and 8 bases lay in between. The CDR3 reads CASSEAGYQPQHF. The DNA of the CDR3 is TGTGCCAGCAGTGAGGCTGGATATCAGCCCCAGCATTTT.

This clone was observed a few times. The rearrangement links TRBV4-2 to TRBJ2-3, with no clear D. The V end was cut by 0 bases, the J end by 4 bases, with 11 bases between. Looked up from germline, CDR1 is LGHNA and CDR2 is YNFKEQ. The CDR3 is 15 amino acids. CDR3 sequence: CASSQDLGTADTQYF. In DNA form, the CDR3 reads TGTGCCAGCAGCCAAGATCTAGGTACGGCAGATACGCAGTATTTT.

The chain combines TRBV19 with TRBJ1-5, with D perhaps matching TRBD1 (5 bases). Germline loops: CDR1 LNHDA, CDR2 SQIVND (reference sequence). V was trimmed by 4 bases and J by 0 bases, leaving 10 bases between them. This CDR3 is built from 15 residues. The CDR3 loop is CASSTGGNSNQPQHF. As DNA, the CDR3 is TGTGCCAGTAGTACGGGGGGGAATAGCAATCAGCCCCAGCATTTT.

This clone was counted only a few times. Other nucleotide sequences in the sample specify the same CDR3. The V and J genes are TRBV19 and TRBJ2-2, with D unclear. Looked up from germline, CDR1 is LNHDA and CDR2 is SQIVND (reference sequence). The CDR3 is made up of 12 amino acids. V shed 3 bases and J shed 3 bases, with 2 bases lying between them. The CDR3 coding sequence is TGTGCCAGTAGTATCTACACCGGGGAGCTGTTTTTT. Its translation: CASSIYTGELFF.

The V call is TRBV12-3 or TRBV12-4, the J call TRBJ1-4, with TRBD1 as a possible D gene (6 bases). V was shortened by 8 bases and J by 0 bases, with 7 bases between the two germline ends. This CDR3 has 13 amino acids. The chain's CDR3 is CASGGTTNEKLFF. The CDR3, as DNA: TGTGCCAGCGGGGGCACAACTAATGAAAAACTGTTTTTT.

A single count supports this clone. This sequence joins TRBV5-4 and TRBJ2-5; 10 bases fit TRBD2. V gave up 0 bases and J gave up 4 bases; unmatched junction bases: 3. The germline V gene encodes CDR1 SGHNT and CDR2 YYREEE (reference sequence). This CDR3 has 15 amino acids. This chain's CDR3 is CASSLASGRGETQYF. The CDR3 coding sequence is TGTGCCAGCAGCTTGGCCAGCGGGAGGGGAGAGACCCAGTACTTC. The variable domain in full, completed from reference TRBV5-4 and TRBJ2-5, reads ETGVTQSPTHLIKTRGQQVTLRCSSQSGHNTVSWYQQALGQGPQFIFQYYREEENGRGNFPPRFSGLQFPNYSSELNVNALELDDSALYLCASSLASGRGETQYFGPGTRLLVL.